These 20 T cell receptor beta chains share one sample of origin, sequenced in a study of blood T cell repertoires in COVID-19. The method was immunoSEQ multiplex PCR; TCRdb's version includes in-frame clones alone and lacks a portion of them. This table holds 85,000 to 100,000 clones, 84% found once. Source material: peripheral blood. These receptors originate from a woman in her sixties with acute or convalescent COVID-19.

This clone was counted between two and nine times. The chain is built from TRBV9 and TRBJ1-4, with TRBD1 identical over 7 bases. The CDR3 runs to 15 residues. The junction had 10 bases not matched to a gene; V was cut back by 4 bases and J by 7 bases. Germline V gives CDR1 SGDLS, CDR2 YYNGEE. The DNA for the CDR3 is TGTGCCAGCAGCCTTGGACAGGCTAGGGGTGAAAAACTGTTTTTT. Translated, it gives CASSLGQARGEKLFF.

The chain has TRBV2 and TRBJ2-7; 7 bases are shared with TRBD1. CDR3 length: 13 amino acids. In germline, CDR1 is SNHLY, CDR2 FYNNEI. Germline trimming cut 4 bases from V and 5 bases from J; bases unmatched to any gene: 5. In DNA, the CDR3 is TGTGCCAGCAGTGGAGGGGGCCGGCACGAGCAGTACTTC. Protein product: CASSGGGRHEQYF. The entire variable domain, with the rest obtained from reference TRBV2 and TRBJ2-7, is as follows: EPEVTQTPSHQVTQMGQEVILRCVPISNHLYFYWYRQILGQKVEFLVSFYNNEISEKSEIFDDQFSVERPDGSNFTLKIRSTKLEDSAMYFCASSGGGRHEQYFGPGTRLTVT.

The chain employs TRBV2 and TRBJ2-3; TRBD2 agrees at 11 bases. This CDR3 contains 16 residues. Germline-derived CDR1 and CDR2 are SNHLY and FYNNEI. The trim removed 8 bases at V and 1 base at J, leaving 8 bases unmatched. The CDR3 loop is CASRASTSGGTDTQYF. Here the CDR3 DNA reads TGTGCCAGCCGCGCCTCGACTAGCGGGGGCACAGATACGCAGTATTTT.

In nucleotides, the CDR3 is TGTGCCAGCAGTTACTTAGGGACAGGGCTGGAGACCCAGTACTTC. Translated, it gives CASSYLGTGLETQYF. This chain uses TRBV6-2 or TRBV6-3 with TRBJ2-5, with TRBD1 matching 9 bases. V dropped 1 base and J dropped 5; count of bases not matched to a gene: 5. Germline values: CDR1 MNHEY, CDR2 SVGEGT. The CDR3 runs 15 residues.

The chain uses TRBV7-6 and TRBJ2-4; D is perhaps TRBD2 (5 bases). The germline CDR1 and CDR2 sequences are SGHVS and FNYEAQ. The CDR3 consists of 17 residues. V lost 1 base and J 2 bases, leaving 15 bases between the germline ends. CDR3 residues: CASSLGSLREPKNIQYF. CDR3 bases: TGTGCCAGCAGCTTAGGGTCCTTGAGGGAGCCCAAAAACATTCAGTACTTC.

The V gene is TRBV23-1, the J gene TRBJ1-2; D is undetermined. TRBV23-1 carries the ORF label, with uncertain function. The CDR3 is 17 residues long. Trimming took off 0 bases at V and 4 bases at J, with 18 bases between the two ends. The CDR3 bases are TGCGCCAGCAGTCAATCCGGCAGCTCTCGCGGGGTCTATGGCTACACCTTC. This codes for CASSQSGSSRGVYGYTF.

The chain recombines TRBV4-2 with TRBJ1-1; maybe TRBD1 (5 bases). The V gene's germline CDR1 is LGHNA and CDR2 YNFKEQ. V gave up 1 base and J gave up 6 bases, with 12 bases separating them. CDR3 length: 14 residues. In nucleotides, the CDR3 is TGTGCCAGCAGCCAAGGATTACTGACAGCTGAAGCTTTCTTT. It yields the protein CASSQGLLTAEAFF.

The chain joins TRBV30 to TRBJ1-2, with 7 bases aligning to TRBD1. The CDR3 has 14 residues. V dropped 0 bases and J dropped 7; count of bases not matched to a gene: 8. Per the germline V gene, CDR1 is GTSNPN and CDR2 is SVGIG (reference sequence). As DNA, the CDR3 is TGTGCCTGGAGTGTACTAGACAGGGTGGCTGGCTACACCTTC. Translating it yields CAWSVLDRVAGYTF.

The rearrangement joins TRBV24-1 to TRBJ1-5; the match to TRBD1 covers 7 bases. The CDR3 contains 16 residues. In germline, CDR1 is KGHDR, CDR2 SFDVKD. V shed 5 bases and J 3 bases; nucleotides not matched to a gene: 9. In DNA, the CDR3 is TGTGCCACCAGTGCCTTGGGAACAGGGGACAATCAGCCCCAGCATTTT. Protein: CATSALGTGDNQPQHF.

V gene TRBV2 combines with J gene TRBJ1-6, with TRBD1 matching over 8 bases. The CDR3 is 15 amino acids. V gave up 0 bases and J gave up 9 bases; unmatched junction bases: 4. Per germline, CDR1 SNHLY and CDR2 FYNNEI. The CDR3 protein is CASSEARTGFSPLHF. Here the CDR3 DNA reads TGTGCCAGCAGTGAAGCGCGGACAGGGTTTTCACCCCTCCACTTT.

The CDR3 coding sequence is TGTGCCAGCAGTTTGGTAGCGGGGGGGACAGATACGCAGTATTTT. It is translated as CASSLVAGGTDTQYF. The rearrangement links TRBV28 to TRBJ2-3; TRBD2 aligns across 11 bases. The germline CDR1 and CDR2 sequences are MDHEN and SYDVKM. Trimming took 3 bases from V and 3 from J; bases not matched to a gene: 2. This CDR3 has 15 residues.

The chain employs TRBV11-2 and TRBJ1-6, with 7 bases matching TRBD1. Looked up from germline, CDR1 is SGHAT and CDR2 is FQNNGV. The CDR3 is made up of 14 amino acids. The trim removed 4 bases at V and 5 bases at J, leaving 2 bases unmatched. CDR3 amino acids: CASSWGQNNSPLHF. The DNA of the CDR3 is TGTGCCAGCAGCTGGGGACAGAATAATTCACCCCTCCACTTT.

V and J are TRBV4-1 and TRBJ1-1; tentatively, D is TRBD1 (5 bases). CDR1 is MGHRA and CDR2 is YSYEKL in the germline V gene. V lost 2 bases and J 4 bases, leaving 14 bases between the germline ends. This CDR3 is built from 15 residues. For the CDR3, the DNA is TGCGCCAGCAGCCAAAACAGGTTGGGCGGCACTGAAGCTTTCTTT. Its protein product is CASSQNRLGGTEAFF.

The rearrangement uses TRBV5-4 and TRBJ2-1; TRBD2 aligns across 7 bases. From germline, CDR1 is SGHNT and CDR2 YYREEE (reference sequence). V gave up 3 bases and J gave up 8 bases; unmatched junction bases: 17. CDR3 length equals 17 residues. In nucleotides, the CDR3 is TGTGCCAGCAGCTCCGGCAGGTTGGGGGGGGTCATTGATGAGCAGTTCTTC. Translated, it gives CASSSGRLGGVIDEQFF.

In DNA form, the CDR3 reads TGTGCCAGCAAGATCTTCCAGGGGGCGTTAGGCTACACCTTC. Its translation is CASKIFQGALGYTF. V gene TRBV2 combines with J gene TRBJ1-2, with TRBD1 matching over 8 bases. The CDR3 sequence is 14 residues long. Trimming at V came to 7 bases and at J to 8 bases, leaving 12 bases not matched to a gene. Germline V gene data show CDR1 as SNHLY and CDR2 as FYNNEI.

The rearrangement joins TRBV2 to TRBJ2-3; 8 bases match TRBD2. The germline gives CDR1 SNHLY, CDR2 FYNNEI. The junction had 12 bases not matched to a gene; V was cut back by 3 bases and J by 4 bases. There are 17 residues in the CDR3. The CDR3 is CASSEVGLAGPPDTQYF. The CDR3 region has the DNA TGTGCCAGCAGTGAGGTGGGGCTAGCGGGCCCCCCAGATACGCAGTATTTT.

J is TRBJ2-5 and V is TRBV10-3; 11 positions match TRBD2. The CDR3 spans 15 residues. Germline loops: CDR1 ENHRY, CDR2 SYGVKD. V lost 6 bases and J lost 1; bases outside the gene matches: 4. The CDR3 is CAISGLAGVQETQYF. The CDR3 DNA follows: TGTGCCATCAGCGGACTAGCGGGCGTCCAAGAGACCCAGTACTTC.

In its sample, this clone is medium-sized (0.01 to 0.1%). The genes are TRBV5-1 and TRBJ2-7; 9 bases are a match to TRBD2. The CDR3 sequence is 14 residues long. Germline trimming cut 1 base from V and 5 bases from J; bases unmatched to any gene: 4. Germline V lookup: CDR1 SGHRS, CDR2 YFSETQ. The CDR3 is CASSLQRGVNEQYF. For the CDR3, the DNA is TGCGCCAGCAGCTTGCAGCGGGGGGTTAACGAGCAGTACTTC.

This clone has only one observation. The rearrangement uses TRBV7-3 and TRBJ1-2, with D unclear. V lost 0 bases and J lost 4, with 12 bases in between. CDR1 SGHTA and CDR2 FQGTGA come from the germline V gene. The CDR3 is made up of 15 amino acids. The CDR3, as DNA: TGTGCCAGCAGCTTAACGGCAGGCAATACCTATGGCTACACCTTC. Translation gives CASSLTAGNTYGYTF.

The chain carries TRBV6-5 and TRBJ2-7, with 9 bases aligning to TRBD1. J lost 3 bases, V lost 10 bases, and 13 bases had no gene match. The germline V gene has CDR1 MNHEY and CDR2 SVGAGI. This CDR3 contains 15 residues. DNA of the CDR3: TGTGCCACCAAAATTTGGGGGGACAGGGTCTACGAGCAGTACTTC. As protein: CATKIWGDRVYEQYF.